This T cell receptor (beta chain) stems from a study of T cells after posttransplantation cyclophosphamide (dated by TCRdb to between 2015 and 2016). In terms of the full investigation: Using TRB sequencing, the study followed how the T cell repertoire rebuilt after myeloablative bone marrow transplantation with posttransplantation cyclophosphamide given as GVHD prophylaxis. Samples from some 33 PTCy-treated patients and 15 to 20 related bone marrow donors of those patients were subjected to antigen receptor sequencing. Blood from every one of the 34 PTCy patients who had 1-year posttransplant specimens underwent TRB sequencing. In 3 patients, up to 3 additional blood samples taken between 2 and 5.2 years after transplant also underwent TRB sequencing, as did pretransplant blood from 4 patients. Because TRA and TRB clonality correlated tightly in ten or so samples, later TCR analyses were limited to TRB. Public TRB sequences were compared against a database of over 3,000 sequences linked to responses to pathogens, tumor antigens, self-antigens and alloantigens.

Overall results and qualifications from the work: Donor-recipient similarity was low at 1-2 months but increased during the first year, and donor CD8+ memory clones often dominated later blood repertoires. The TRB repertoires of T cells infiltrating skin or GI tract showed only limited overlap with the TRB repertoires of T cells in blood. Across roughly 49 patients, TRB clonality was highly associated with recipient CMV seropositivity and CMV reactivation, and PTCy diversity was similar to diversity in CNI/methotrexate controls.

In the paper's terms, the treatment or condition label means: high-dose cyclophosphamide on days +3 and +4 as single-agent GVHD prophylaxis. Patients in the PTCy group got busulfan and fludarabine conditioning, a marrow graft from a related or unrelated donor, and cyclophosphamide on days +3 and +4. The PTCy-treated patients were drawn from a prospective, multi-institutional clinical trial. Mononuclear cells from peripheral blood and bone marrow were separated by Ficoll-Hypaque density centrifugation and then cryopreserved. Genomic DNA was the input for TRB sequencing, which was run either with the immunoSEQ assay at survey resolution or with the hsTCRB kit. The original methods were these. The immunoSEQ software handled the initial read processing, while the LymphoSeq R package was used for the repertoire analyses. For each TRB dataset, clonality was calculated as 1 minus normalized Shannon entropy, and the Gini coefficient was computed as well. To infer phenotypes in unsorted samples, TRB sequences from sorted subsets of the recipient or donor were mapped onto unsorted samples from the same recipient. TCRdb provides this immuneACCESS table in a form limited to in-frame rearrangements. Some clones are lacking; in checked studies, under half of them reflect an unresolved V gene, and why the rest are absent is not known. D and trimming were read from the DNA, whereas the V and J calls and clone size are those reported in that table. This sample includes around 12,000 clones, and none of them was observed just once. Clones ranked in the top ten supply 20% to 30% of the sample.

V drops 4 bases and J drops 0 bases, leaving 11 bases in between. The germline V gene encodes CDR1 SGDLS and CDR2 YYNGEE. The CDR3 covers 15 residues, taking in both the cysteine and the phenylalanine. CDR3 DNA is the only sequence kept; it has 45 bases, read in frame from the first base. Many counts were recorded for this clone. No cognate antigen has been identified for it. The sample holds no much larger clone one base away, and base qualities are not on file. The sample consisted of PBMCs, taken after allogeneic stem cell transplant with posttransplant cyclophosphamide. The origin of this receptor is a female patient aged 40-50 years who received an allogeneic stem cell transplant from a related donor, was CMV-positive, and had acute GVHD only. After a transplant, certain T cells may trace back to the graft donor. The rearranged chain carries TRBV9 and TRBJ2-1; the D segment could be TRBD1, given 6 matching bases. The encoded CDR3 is CASSSTGSSYNEQFF. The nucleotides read TGTGCCAGCAGCTCTACAGGGAGCTCCTACAATGAGCAGTTCTTC.